The 21 T cell receptor beta chains given below trace back to one sample, sequenced in a study of tumor-infiltrating lymphocytes in primary liver carcinoma. The authors made TCR beta cDNA from roughly 480 ng total RNA with a constant-region primer. Slightly modified ARM-PCR, run as three nested multiplex PCR rounds, produced the TCR beta libraries. TRBV1-TRBV30 forward primers and a C-beta reverse primer were used in the first two PCR rounds, which each ran for approximately 9 cycles. One entry per CDR3 protein, called by TCRdb with MiXCR from the multiplex PCR reads. This sample carries approximately 330,000 distinct CDR3 sequences, almost 65% of them seen once, and the ten largest clones take about 6%. Unsorted whole blood supplied the blood RNA, and germline DNA was isolated too. Sequenced material: peripheral blood. The source of these receptors is a man in his forties with primary liver carcinoma and hepatitis B virus infection.

This rearrangement joins TRBV28 to TRBJ2-1; TRBD1 aligns across 11 bases. CDR1 is MDHEN, CDR2 SYDVKM, per germline. The CDR3 totals 16 residues. The V gene end was trimmed by 10 bases and the J gene end by 7 bases; junction bases not matched to a gene: 15. DNA for the CDR3: TGTGCCATCAACCCTACGGGACAGGGGGGCTCGAATGAGCAGTTCTTC. Protein product: CAINPTGQGGSNEQFF.

This clonotype was detected ten times or more. The chain joins TRBV12-3 or TRBV12-4 to TRBJ2-4, with D possibly TRBD1 on 6 matching bases. Trimming stripped 2 bases from V and 0 bases from J, with 11 bases between. The CDR3 covers 16 residues. Here the CDR3 reads CASSLRPGVAKNIQYF. The CDR3 DNA reads TGTGCCAGCAGTTTAAGACCAGGGGTAGCCAAAAACATTCAGTACTTC.

This clonotype has ten or more counts. The chain links TRBV4-2 to TRBJ2-2; 13 nucleotides line up with TRBD2. The CDR3 contains 19 residues. The V and J ends lost 1 base and 0 bases, in that order; junction bases with no gene match: 5. Germline V gene lookup returns CDR1 LGHNA and CDR2 YNFKEQ. The CDR3 protein is CASSQGTSGSLSNTGELFF. CDR3 bases: TGTGCCAGCAGCCAAGGGACTAGCGGGAGCCTATCGAACACCGGGGAGCTGTTTTTT.

The CDR3 DNA reads as TGTGCCAGCAGCTGGGCCGCGAGCACCGGGGAGCTGTTTTTT. This codes for CASSWAASTGELFF. The genes are TRBV5-4 and TRBJ2-2; D remains unclear. The CDR3 has 14 amino acids. V lost 3 bases and J lost 4, with 10 bases in between. Germline values: CDR1 SGHNT, CDR2 YYREEE (reference sequence).

This clonotype has a count of ten or more. The chain combines TRBV11-2 with TRBJ1-4; maybe TRBD1 (6 bases). From germline, CDR1 is SGHAT and CDR2 FQNNGV. The CDR3 sequence is 15 residues long. Trimming removed 5 bases from V and 4 bases from J, with 14 bases in between. The CDR3 DNA follows: TGTGCCAGCAGCATCCAGGGGCTTTTTAATGAAAAACTGTTTTTT. Residues: CASSIQGLFNEKLFF.

About this clonotype itself: The germline gene is not matched at one end of the junction; a read error may be the cause. The chain employs TRBV4-2 and TRBJ2-7, with TRBD1 matching 7 bases. The germline V gene has CDR1 LGHNA and CDR2 YNFKEQ. This CDR3 contains 14 residues. The CDR3 region has the DNA TGTGCCACCAGCCAAGACAGGGTTTCCTACGAGCAGTACTTC. Translated: CATSQDRVSYEQYF.

In its sample, this clonotype was seen a few times. V usage is TRBV7-8 and J usage is TRBJ2-1, with TRBD2 as a possible D gene (6 bases). CDR1 and CDR2 (germline): SGHVS, FQNEAQ. The length of the CDR3 is 16 residues. Deletions cut 0 bases from V and 6 bases from J, with 15 bases between. The CDR3 sequence is CASSLAWGEQGNEQFF. CDR3 in DNA: TGTGCCAGCAGCTTAGCATGGGGGGAGCAAGGCAATGAGCAGTTCTTC.

The CDR3 region has the DNA TGTGCCAGCAGAGACGGGGGTCGAGAGACCCAGTACTTC. Translation: CASRDGGRETQYF. The J gene is TRBJ2-5, the V gene TRBV6-2 or TRBV6-3; tentatively, D is TRBD2 (6 bases). This CDR3 is 13 amino acids long. V was clipped by 6 bases and J by 4 bases, with 12 bases between them. Germline V gene lookup returns CDR1 MNHEY and CDR2 SVGEGT.

This clonotype was counted a few times. Germline and junction disagree at one end, which may indicate a read error. This chain connects TRBV5-1 to TRBJ2-1, with D unclear. In germline, CDR1 is SGHRS, CDR2 YFSETQ. There are 16 residues in the CDR3. The DNA for the CDR3 is TGCGCCAGTAGCTTGCAACCTTCCAGCTCCTACAATGAGCAGTTCTTC. It is translated as CASSLQPSSSYNEQFF.

The V call is TRBV29-1, the J call TRBJ1-2; maybe TRBD1 (6 bases). CDR3 length equals 11 residues. Germline lookup yields CDR1 SQVTM and CDR2 ANQGSEA. Trimming removed 6 bases from V and 11 bases from J, with 16 bases in between. CDR3 DNA: TGCAGCGTGGACGGGGGCTATGATTACACCTTC. This encodes CSVDGGYDYTF.

With respect to this clonotype: The germline gene is not matched at one end of the junction; a read error may be the cause. V gene TRBV24-1 combines with J gene TRBJ2-2; tentative D call: TRBD2 (5 bases). Germline V gene sequence: CDR1 KGHDR, CDR2 SFDVKD. This CDR3 region has 14 residues. CDR3 loop: CATSAPGSTGELFF. The CDR3 DNA follows: TGTGCCACCAGTGCCCCGGGCAGCACCGGGGAACTGTTTTTT.

Notes on this clonotype: This may be a read error: a much more frequent sequence differs by one nucleotide. No conserved phenylalanine or tryptophan ends this CDR3, so it is likely a read error. V is TRBV14 and J is TRBJ2-7, with 7 bases fitting TRBD1. This CDR3 has 17 amino acids. J lost 2 bases, V lost 3 bases, and 13 bases had no gene match. Germline V lookup: CDR1 SGHDN, CDR2 FVKESK. This chain's CDR3 is CASSQSNLRTGAYEQYL. The CDR3 DNA is TGTGCCAGCAGCCAGTCCAATCTCCGGACAGGAGCCTACGAGCAGTACTTA.

As to this clonotype: This may be a read error: a much more frequent sequence differs by one nucleotide. V is TRBV12-3 or TRBV12-4 and J is TRBJ2-7; 16 bases align to TRBD2. The CDR3 has 15 amino acids. DNA of the CDR3: TGTGCCGGCAGCTCAGGGACTAGCGGGAGGGGAGAGCAGTACTTC. It translates to CAGSSGTSGRGEQYF.

This clonotype appeared many times. The chain recombines TRBV12-3 or TRBV12-4 with TRBJ1-6; D is possibly TRBD1 (6 bases). Trimming took 6 bases from V and 7 from J, leaving 13 bases between them. CDR3 size: 14 residues. In nucleotides, the CDR3 is TGTGCCAGCAGCCTGGGACACCCGAATTCACCCCTCCACTTT. It yields the protein CASSLGHPNSPLHF.

The chain has TRBV11-2 and TRBJ2-7; D not resolved. Germline assignment: CDR1 SGHAT and CDR2 FQNNGV. The CDR3 sequence is 14 residues long. V lost 4 bases and J lost 3, with 13 bases in between. The CDR3 DNA follows: TGTGCCAGCAGCTCTCGGGTATGGGGCTACGAGCAGTACTTC. It encodes CASSSRVWGYEQYF.

On this clonotype itself: At one end, the junction sequence differs from germline, possibly due to a read error. The chain is built from TRBV11-3 and TRBJ2-1; 8 nucleotides align to TRBD2. The CDR3 consists of 17 residues. CDR1 is SGHNT, CDR2 YENEEA, per germline. The CDR3 nucleotides read TGTGCCAGCAGTCTCGCGAGGGGGACGGGAGGGCAGAATGAGCAGTCCTTC. Protein: CASSLARGTGGQNEQSF.

The rearrangement uses TRBV30 and TRBJ2-3; 10 positions agree with TRBD2. Germline values: CDR1 GTSNPN, CDR2 SVGIG (reference sequence). This CDR3 spans 17 amino acids. The junction had 8 bases not matched to a gene; V was cut back by 0 bases and J by 2 bases. CDR3 in DNA: TGTGCCTGGAGTGTTCAAAGGACTAGCGGACACACAGATACGCAGTATTTT. Residues: CAWSVQRTSGHTDTQYF.

Comment on this clonotype: This may stem from a read error, because a much larger clone lies one nucleotide away. J is TRBJ2-1 and V is TRBV10-3, with D uncertain. The CDR3 is made up of 14 amino acids. Germline values: CDR1 ENHRY, CDR2 SYGVKD. The chain's CDR3 is CAISEFGDDNELFF. The CDR3 DNA is TGTGCCATCAGTGAATTTGGTGACGACAATGAGCTGTTCTTC.

This clonotype was seen ten or more times. V and J are TRBV29-1 and TRBJ2-2, with unresolved D. Trimming removed 4 bases at V and 6 bases at J, with 6 bases between. Germline V gene lookup returns CDR1 SQVTM and CDR2 ANQGSEA. This CDR3 spans 11 amino acids. DNA for the CDR3: TGCAGCGTTGGGGATCCCGGGGAGCTGTTTTTT. Amino acids: CSVGDPGELFF.

Concerning this clonotype: An end of the junction differs from the germline gene, which may be a read error. J is TRBJ2-7 and V is TRBV10-1; the D gene is possibly TRBD1 (5 bases). The germline V gene encodes CDR1 WNHNN and CDR2 SYGVQD (reference sequence). The CDR3 sequence is 14 residues long. The chain's CDR3 is CASRTGNRTYKQYF. The DNA of the CDR3 is TGCGCCAGCAGAACAGGTAACCGGACCTACAAGCAGTACTTC.

A word on this clonotype: A read error may be the cause here, since a much bigger clone is one base away. The chain is built from TRBV5-5 and TRBJ2-5; 9 bases map to TRBD2. This CDR3 comprises 18 residues. Per the germline V gene, CDR1 is SGHKS and CDR2 is YYEKEE (reference sequence). CDR3 protein: CVSSFRFQREVGGETQYF. The CDR3 DNA follows: TGTGTCAGCAGCTTTCGGTTCCAGCGGGAGGTCGGGGGAGAGACCCAGTACTTC. Based on the CDR3 plus reference TRBV5-5 and TRBJ2-5, the full variable domain is DAGVTQSPTHLIKTRGQQVTLRCSPISGHKSVSWYQQVLGQGPQFIFQYYEKEERGRGNFPDRFSARQFPNYSSELNVNALLLGDSALYLCVSSFRFQREVGGETQYFGPGTRLLVL.